These T cell receptor beta chains were read from a single sample in a study of blood T cell repertoires in COVID-19. Generated by immunoSEQ multiplex PCR, the TCRdb table keeps only in-frame clones and is missing some. The sample has about 180,000 clones; more than 80% are singletons. The sequenced sample consisted of PBMCs or T cells enriched from blood (not recorded which). These receptors originate from a man aged 40-50 years who had recovered from COVID-19. CDR3s leave out the opening cysteine and the closing phenylalanine or tryptophan.

v_call | cdr3_aa
TRBV7-8 | ASSFSIGAGSGGELF
TRBV30 | AWTGSSGYT
TRBV7-6 | ASSLVGQGEGAEAF
TRBV27 | ASSPRGGATEAF
TRBV5-4 | ASSGKTGEHEKLF
TRBV28 | ASNTRGPDTQY
TRBV7-8 | ASSLGSGYQVEQY
TRBV29-1 | SAIRGISYNEQF
TRBV5-1 | ASSPGGLGTSNYGYT
TRBV24-1 | ATSDGRHSNQPQH
TRBV5-1 | ASRSPGTDTQY
TRBV7-9 | ASSGTGFINEQF
TRBV6-1 | ASSEEAGGRNTIY
TRBV29-1 | SVVGTERQETQY
TRBV3-1/TRBV3-2 | ASSPGGTEAF
TRBV6-1 | ASSETGVFTTSPLH
TRBV10-3 | AIAGTSGYEQY
TRBV6-1 | ASTLGGTGELF
TRBV7-9 | ASSFATKTGWDTGELF